These 14 T cell receptor beta chains were all obtained from the same sample, sequenced in a study of T cells expressing NK-cell markers. Each CDR3 protein gets one entry in TCRdb, which reprocessed the 5' RACE reads and gives no DNA. This table lists roughly 150,000 distinct CDR3 sequences. The sequencing input was blood T cells: a sorted CD56 or NKG2C T cell subset, CD4+ or CD8+ T cells, or bulk PBMC T cells (not recorded which). These receptors originate from a woman between 18 and 70 years old in good health.

The V and J genes are TRBV5-1 and TRBJ2-2; the D call of TRBD2 rests on TCRdb alone, since no DNA is present to check it. This CDR3 has 15 residues. Germline V CDR1 and CDR2: SGHRS, YFSETQ. The CDR3 spells CASSSPRGADGELFF.

V is TRBV20-1 and J is TRBJ2-7; no DNA is available, so the TRBD2 call from TCRdb remains unchecked. Looked up from germline, CDR1 is DFQATT and CDR2 is SNEGSKA (reference sequence). The CDR3 loop spans 12 amino acids. The CDR3 reads CRHGGALYEQYF.

The chain combines TRBV20-1 with TRBJ2-1; TCRdb outputs TRBD1, but without DNA this stays unchecked. The CDR3 extends over 12 amino acids. The germline CDR1 and CDR2 sequences are DFQATT and SNEGSKA (reference sequence). The CDR3 is CSANFRDNEQFF.

The chain's CDR3 is CAISGVSGSYNEQFF. The chain couples TRBV10-3 to TRBJ2-1; TCRdb calls TRBD2, which cannot be checked without DNA. Germline values: CDR1 ENHRY, CDR2 SYGVKD. The CDR3 consists of 15 residues.

V is TRBV5-1 and J is TRBJ2-1; TCRdb designates TRBD2, a call that cannot be tested without DNA. The CDR3 has 16 amino acids. Germline V gene sequence: CDR1 SGHRS, CDR2 YFSETQ. The CDR3 loop is CASSLAQRLVYNEQFF.

The genes are TRBV20-1 and TRBJ2-2; TCRdb calls TRBD1, which cannot be checked without DNA. Germline-derived CDR1 and CDR2 are DFQATT and SNEGSKA (reference sequence). This CDR3 is 18 amino acids long. The CDR3 here is CSARPPPGTTANTGELFF.

The rearrangement links TRBV24-1 to TRBJ2-3; TCRdb outputs TRBD2, but without DNA this stays unchecked. This CDR3 region has 13 residues. The germline V gene has CDR1 KGHDR and CDR2 SFDVKD. The CDR3 region is CATSRADTDTQYF.

The chain has TRBV9 and TRBJ2-4. The CDR3 has 15 amino acids. Looked up from germline, CDR1 is SGDLS and CDR2 is YYNGEE. This chain's CDR3 is CASSVGSRQVDIQYF.

The chain joins TRBV5-1 to TRBJ2-2; TCRdb lists TRBD2, though no DNA is available to test this call. In germline, CDR1 is SGHRS, CDR2 YFSETQ. The CDR3 covers 15 residues. Here the CDR3 reads CASSPLAANTGELFF.

The CDR3 sequence is CSVGGKGGYEQYF. The chain is built from TRBV29-1 and TRBJ2-7; lacking DNA, the TRBD1 call made by TCRdb goes unchecked. CDR3 length: 13 amino acids. Germline values: CDR1 SQVTM, CDR2 ANQGSEA.

The gene calls are TRBV3-1 and TRBJ2-2; TCRdb returns TRBD1, unconfirmable since there is no DNA. Germline V gives CDR1 LGHDT, CDR2 YNNKEL (reference sequence). This CDR3 is built from 15 residues. CDR3 protein: CASSARTGGTGELFF.

The rearrangement joins TRBV5-4 to TRBJ2-5; TCRdb selects TRBD1, and the lack of DNA leaves this call unchecked. The germline CDR1 and CDR2 sequences are SGHNT and YYREEE (reference sequence). This CDR3 contains 15 residues. The CDR3 loop reads CASSKGQERQETQYF.

V and J are TRBV29-1 and TRBJ2-1. The germline CDR1 and CDR2 sequences are SQVTM and ANQGSEA. The CDR3 has 12 amino acids. Here the CDR3 reads CSVEVTTNEQFF.

The V gene is TRBV7-2, the J gene TRBJ2-1; no DNA is available, so the TRBD2 call from TCRdb remains unchecked. This CDR3 contains 12 residues. Germline-derived CDR1 and CDR2 are SGHTA and FQGNSA. The CDR3: CASSSDSREQFF.